Following are 10 T cell receptor beta chains from one sample sequenced in a study of T cells in Graves' hyperthyroidism and ophthalmopathy. Template material for amplifying TCR beta CDR3 regions consisted of RNA transcripts. First-round RT-PCR targeting the TCR CDR3 was performed with the HTBI primer set. TCRdb called the multiplex PCR reads again in MiXCR, with one record for every CDR3 protein. Of 350,000 or so distinct CDR3 sequences listed, about 17% are singletons. Sequencing input: blood. These receptors were taken from a woman aged 25 to 39 with Graves' hyperthyroidism that later progressed to Graves' ophthalmopathy.

This clonotype has ten or more counts. The chain uses TRBV3-1 and TRBJ2-3; a weak D match, TRBD2 (6 bases). V gave up 4 bases and J gave up 0 bases, with 11 bases separating them. The CDR3 has 15 amino acids. Germline values: CDR1 LGHDT, CDR2 YNNKEL (reference sequence). In DNA, the CDR3 is TGTGCCAGCAGCCTGTCGGGAGCTAGCACAGATACGCAGTATTTT. It specifies CASSLSGASTDTQYF.

This clonotype was recorded at least ten times. The chain uses TRBV7-9 and TRBJ1-6; perhaps TRBD1 as D (5 bases). This CDR3 comprises 17 residues. The germline V gene encodes CDR1 SEHNR and CDR2 FQNEAQ (reference sequence). V was shortened by 5 bases and J by 1 base, with 15 bases between the two germline ends. The CDR3 sequence: CASSMRGGQSYNSPLHF. CDR3 sequence (DNA): TGTGCCAGCAGCATGAGGGGAGGGCAATCCTATAATTCACCCCTCCACTTT.

The V gene is TRBV19, the J gene TRBJ2-4, with D hard to call. Germline V CDR1 and CDR2: LNHDA, SQIVND (reference sequence). CDR3 length equals 16 residues. V lost 5 bases and J 5 bases, leaving 19 bases between the germline ends. This CDR3 reads CASSENGGNSQNIQYF. CDR3 nucleotide sequence: TGTGCCAGTAGTGAAAACGGTGGCAATAGCCAAAACATTCAGTACTTC.

This chain uses TRBV19 with TRBJ1-2, with D possibly TRBD1 on 6 matching bases. The CDR3 runs to 17 residues. The ends were cut back, 6 bases at V and 0 bases at J, with 20 bases in the middle. Looked up from germline, CDR1 is LNHDA and CDR2 is SQIVND (reference sequence). CDR3 protein: CASSQKGGSKTNYGYTF. CDR3 DNA sequence: TGTGCCAGTAGCCAAAAGGGGGGCAGTAAGACTAACTATGGCTACACCTTC.

This clonotype was seen more than once but under ten times. Here the CDR3 reads CASRGQGFNQPQHF. Here the CDR3 DNA reads TGTGCCAGCAGGGGACAGGGATTCAATCAGCCCCAGCATTTT. The chain has TRBV28 and TRBJ1-5; TRBD1 matches at 9 bases. CDR3 length equals 14 residues. Germline CDR1 is MDHEN and CDR2 is SYDVKM. V dropped 6 bases and J dropped 3; count of bases not matched to a gene: 3.

The sample holds a few counts of this clonotype. This rearrangement joins TRBV3-1 to TRBJ2-7; no clear D. Trimming removed 5 bases from V and 0 bases from J, with 14 bases in between. Germline assignment: CDR1 LGHDT and CDR2 YNNKEL (reference sequence). The CDR3 consists of 15 residues. The CDR3 coding sequence is TGTGCCAGCAGCACCCGACCGCGGAGCTCCTACGAGCAGTACTTC. The encoded protein is CASSTRPRSSYEQYF.

The chain couples TRBV20-1 to TRBJ2-5, with TRBD2 as a possible D gene (5 bases). The CDR3 has 15 amino acids. From germline, CDR1 is DFQATT and CDR2 SNEGSKA (reference sequence). Trimming stripped 1 base from V and 3 bases from J, with 15 bases between. The CDR3, as DNA: TGCAGTGCTAGAGCCGTTGGACTCGGCAAAGAGACCCAGTACTTC. It specifies CSARAVGLGKETQYF.

This clonotype occurred many times. The rearrangement uses TRBV10-3 and TRBJ2-7; TRBD1 might be the D (5 bases). The CDR3 is made up of 13 amino acids. CDR1 is ENHRY and CDR2 is SYGVKD in the germline V gene. V lost 0 bases, J lost 2 bases, and 5 bases lay in between. The CDR3 coding sequence is TGTGCCATCAGTGAGTCAGGGGCCTACGAGCAGTACTTC. It codes for CAISESGAYEQYF.

Note on this clonotype: Sequence at one end of the junction differs from germline and may be a read error. The rearrangement uses TRBV28 and TRBJ2-2; weak D call: TRBD2 (5 bases). CDR3 length: 14 amino acids. Germline CDR1 reads MDHEN; CDR2 reads SYDVKM. CDR3 nucleotides: TGTGCCAGCAGCCAAAGGGTGAACACCGGGGAGCTGTCTTTT. This gives the protein CASSQRVNTGELSF.

This chain links TRBV5-1 with TRBJ2-5, with unresolved D. Germline V gene sequence: CDR1 SGHRS, CDR2 YFSETQ. The CDR3 totals 16 residues. V was trimmed by 4 bases and J by 5 bases, leaving 21 bases between them. This CDR3 is CASSPGVRNLGETQYF. The CDR3 DNA sequence: TGCGCCAGCAGCCCTGGCGTTCGCAACTTAGGGGAGACCCAGTACTTC.